The TCR beta chain described here comes from a study of OX40 agonist ivuxolimab in advanced cancers. At the level of the study: Of the participants, around 43% had some prior anti-PD-1, anti-PD-L1 or anti-CTLA-4 therapy, which was allowed.

Cycle 7 day 1, cycle 4 day 1, and baseline were the timepoints at which blood was sampled. Germline CDR1 is LGHNA and CDR2 is YSLEER. J was trimmed by 8 bases and V by 0 bases; bases with no gene match: 9. The CDR3 has 15 residues. Assay: immunoSEQ multiplex PCR; the TCRdb copy retains only in-frame clones and omits some. The data show 80,000 to 100,000 clones, about nine tenths seen once. The chain employs TRBV4-3 and TRBJ1-2; TRBD1 aligns across 7 bases. The sequence was obtained from an adult with an advanced solid tumor such as melanoma, head and neck, liver or kidney cancer. Sample: CD4+ or CD8+ T cells sorted from blood, taken in a trial of the OX40 agonist ivuxolimab. In DNA form, the CDR3 reads TGCGCCAGCAGCCAAGACGGGACAGCAGGACGAGGCTACACCTTC. It specifies CASSQDGTAGRGYTF.